Sequencing of this T cell receptor (beta chain) was carried out in a study of T cell changes during pregnancy in multiple sclerosis (dated by TCRdb to about 2019). Background for the entire study: The study examined how the T cell repertoire changed over the course of pregnancy in women with multiple sclerosis.

Taken from cysteine to phenylalanine, the CDR3 has 15 residues. Solely the CDR3 DNA is kept, with 45 bases framed from the first base. CDR1 and CDR2 are read off the germline V gene (reference sequence) as SEHNR and FQNEAQ. Trimming removed 5 bases from V and 0 bases from J, leaving 12 bases between the germline ends. Concerning this clone: Its antigen is not yet known. Base quality data are lacking; no much larger clone is found one base away. Other DNA sequences from this sample encode an identical CDR3 as well.

Library prep was done by the immunoSEQ multiplex PCR assay. The immuneACCESS repertoire file appears here via TCRdb, limited to in-frame rearrangements. These files lack a portion of the clones; in checked studies, under half of the deficit traces to unresolved V genes, and the cause of the others is not known. The sample profile shows 44,000 or so clones; around nine tenths of them were found once. 5.9% of the sample lies in the top ten. The sequencing used CD8+ T cells from peripheral blood mononuclear cells, collected after pregnancy. The rearranged chain carries TRBV7-9 and TRBJ2-3, with TRBD2 as a weak D call on 5 bases. The TCR sequence derives from a female donor in good health, enrolled as a control in a pregnancy study. The CDR3 region has the sequence CASSPPGVSTDTQYF. The bases are TGTGCCAGCAGCCCCCCCGGGGTAAGCACAGATACGCAGTATTTT. This CDR3, with the reference TRBV7-9 and TRBJ2-3 proteins standing in past its ends, gives the full variable domain DTGVSQNPRHKITKRGQNVTFRCDPISEHNRLYWYRQTLGQGPEFLTYFQNEAQLEKSRLLSDRFSAERPKGSFSTLEIQRTEQGDSAMYLCASSPPGVSTDTQYFGPGTRLTVL.